The rows below give T cell receptor beta chains drawn from one sample of a study of cytotoxic CD8 clonotypes in ibrutinib-treated CLL. Measured with immunoSEQ multiplex PCR; TCRdb has only the in-frame clones, and not every one. Of some 150,000 clones listed, 60% to 80% were seen once; the top ten hold 25% to 30%. The source was PBMCs, collected after 12 months of ibrutinib treatment. These receptors came from a human donor with chronic lymphocytic leukemia. Each CDR3 is given with its conserved first and last residue. Each record gives: J gene, D gene, V gene, clone size, CDR3 DNA, CDR3 protein. A D gene is named only where the DNA matches it firmly. A row's size may be missing; if present it is once, few, many or a size class.

j_call: TRBJ1-1; d_call: .; v_call: TRBV28; clone_size: once; cdr3_nt: TGTGCCAGCAGTTTAGAAATGGGGGTCGAGGGGACTGAAGCTTTCTTT; cdr3_aa: CASSLEMGVEGTEAFF
j_call: TRBJ1-5; d_call: TRBD1; v_call: TRBV28; clone_size: .; cdr3_nt: TGTGCCAGCAGACATACAGGGGGTGGGCAGCCCCAGCATTTT; cdr3_aa: CASRHTGGGQPQHF
j_call: TRBJ2-5; d_call: .; v_call: TRBV13; clone_size: .; cdr3_nt: TGTGCCAGCAAACAGAAAGGGGGGCCCCTCAATCAAGAGACCCAGTACTTC; cdr3_aa: CASKQKGGPLNQETQYF
j_call: TRBJ2-1; d_call: TRBD2; v_call: TRBV10-1; clone_size: .; cdr3_nt: TGCGCCAGCAAAACCGGGACTAGCGGTGGCAGAGAGCAGTTCTTC; cdr3_aa: CASKTGTSGGREQFF
j_call: TRBJ1-3; d_call: TRBD1; v_call: TRBV18; clone_size: few; cdr3_nt: TGTGCCAGCGCCCCAGGACAGGGGGCAGGAAACACCATATATTTT; cdr3_aa: CASAPGQGAGNTIYF
j_call: TRBJ1-1; d_call: TRBD1; v_call: TRBV28; clone_size: .; cdr3_nt: TGTGCCAGCATACAGGGGCGCTGGACTGAAGCTTTCTTT; cdr3_aa: CASIQGRWTEAFF
j_call: TRBJ2-1; d_call: TRBD2; v_call: TRBV19; clone_size: .; cdr3_nt: TGTGCCAGTAGTCCCTCGGGACTAGCACCCTACAATGAGCAGTTCTTC; cdr3_aa: CASSPSGLAPYNEQFF
j_call: TRBJ1-5; d_call: .; v_call: TRBV27; clone_size: .; cdr3_nt: TGTGCCAGCAGCCCCACGTGGCAGGGAGGAAAGAGTACTCAGCCCCAGCATTTT; cdr3_aa: CASSPTWQGGKSTQPQHF
j_call: TRBJ1-1; d_call: .; v_call: TRBV9; clone_size: .; cdr3_nt: TGTGCCAGCAGCGAGGGGTTGAGCACTGAAGCTTTCTTT; cdr3_aa: CASSEGLSTEAFF
j_call: TRBJ2-7; d_call: .; v_call: TRBV9; clone_size: .; cdr3_nt: TGTGCCAGCAGCACTCTGGGACGGGGGGACAAGCAGTACTTC; cdr3_aa: CASSTLGRGDKQYF
j_call: TRBJ2-1; d_call: TRBD1; v_call: TRBV11-3; clone_size: once; cdr3_nt: TGTGCCAGCAGCTTAGACCCGGGACAGGGTAGAAATGAGCAGTTCTTC; cdr3_aa: CASSLDPGQGRNEQFF
j_call: TRBJ2-5; d_call: .; v_call: TRBV7-8; clone_size: .; cdr3_nt: TGTGCCAGCAGCTTAGATGGGAAGACCCAGTACTTC; cdr3_aa: CASSLDGKTQYF
j_call: TRBJ1-1; d_call: .; v_call: TRBV11-2; clone_size: once; cdr3_nt: TGTGCCAGCAGCTTAGATCGGGACCGTATGAACACTGAAGCTTTCTTT; cdr3_aa: CASSLDRDRMNTEAFF
j_call: TRBJ2-3; d_call: .; v_call: TRBV4-3; clone_size: many; cdr3_nt: TGCGCCAGCAGCCCCAGGCACACAGATACGCAGTATTTT; cdr3_aa: CASSPRHTDTQYF
j_call: TRBJ2-2; d_call: TRBD1; v_call: TRBV19; clone_size: .; cdr3_nt: TGTGCCAGTAGGAAGGGGGCCGCGAACACCGGGGAGCTGTTTTTT; cdr3_aa: CASRKGAANTGELFF
j_call: TRBJ2-7; d_call: .; v_call: TRBV7-8; clone_size: .; cdr3_nt: TGTGCCAGCAGCTTAGTCACGGGACTCTACGAGCAGTACTTC; cdr3_aa: CASSLVTGLYEQYF